This TCR beta chain is from a study of cytomegalovirus exposure and HLA in healthy donors. Study context: There were roughly 110 million unique TCR beta sequences, drawn from about 190 million T cells, in an earlier analysis. Early released data comprised 80 million or so unique TCRs from HLA-typed donors.

Points on this clone: What it binds is not known.

With 60 Vbeta and 13 Jbeta primers, the PCR was carried out. Sequenced by immunoSEQ multiplex PCR; TCRdb stores in-frame clones only, minus some. The ten top clones account for 3% to 3.5%, within a sample of roughly 100,000 clones. CDR1 and CDR2 from the germline V gene are MDHEN and SYDVKM. V was clipped by 8 bases and J by 6 bases; unmatched bases: 10. The CDR3 is made up of 15 amino acids. Points from the study as a whole: The study listed roughly 160 cytomegalovirus-associated TCR beta chains.

Likely unrecorded immune exposures existed in these nominally healthy donors. The sequencing sample was made of PBMCs. The chain employs TRBV28 and TRBJ2-4; TRBD1 matches at 10 bases. This TCR was recovered from a man aged 35-49 years in good health and CMV-seronegative. CDR3 coding DNA: TGTGCCAGCGAAAGCACAGGACAGGGGGTAAACATTCAGTACTTC. Amino acids: CASESTGQGVNIQYF.